This is a list of T cell receptor beta chains from one sample in a study of cytomegalovirus exposure and HLA in healthy donors. Here immunoSEQ multiplex PCR was the method, and the copy in TCRdb shows in-frame clones only, minus some. Of more than 85,000 clones listed, around 80% are singletons. The source material was PBMCs. Receptors were obtained from a man aged 30 to 39 in good health and CMV-seropositive. The CDR3 runs from the conserved cysteine through the conserved F or W. The D gene is left open where the match is weak. Clone sizes are given selectively: once, few, many, or a class where the clone is expanded.

>-|16|TRBJ2-7|-|TRBV4-1
CASSQVDSPNSYEQYF
TGCGCCAGCAGCCAAGTTGACAGCCCTAACTCCTACGAGCAGTACTTC
>-|14|TRBJ2-7|-|TRBV7-3
CASSLNGRADEQYF
TGTGCCAGCAGCTTAAACGGCAGGGCGGACGAGCAGTACTTC
>-|15|TRBJ1-5|TRBD1|TRBV6-5
CASSYGTGADQPQHF
TGTGCCAGCAGTTACGGGACAGGGGCGGATCAGCCCCAGCATTTT
>-|16|TRBJ1-6|-|TRBV25-1
CASSEYGLGQNSPLHF
TGTGCCAGCAGTGAATATGGTCTAGGACAAAATTCACCCCTCCACTTT
>-|15|TRBJ1-1|-|TRBV7-9
CASSLTDTGNTEAFF
TGTGCCAGCAGTTTGACAGACACTGGGAACACTGAAGCTTTCTTT
>once|14|TRBJ1-1|-|TRBV19
CASIRPRGGTEAFF
TGTGCCAGTATCCGTCCCAGGGGTGGCACTGAAGCTTTCTTT
>-|15|TRBJ2-6|-|TRBV5-4
CASSSAGGGANVLTF
TGTGCCAGCAGCTCGGCTGGGGGCGGGGCCAACGTCCTGACTTTC
>-|14|TRBJ2-1|-|TRBV11-1
CASSFVQGLYEQFF
TGTGCCAGCAGCTTCGTACAGGGCCTGTATGAGCAGTTCTTC
>-|16|TRBJ2-5|TRBD2|TRBV7-9
CASSSPGLAGVQTQYF
TGTGCCAGCAGCTCGCCGGGACTAGCGGGGGTTCAGACCCAGTACTTC
>-|14|TRBJ2-3|-|TRBV7-6
CASSLAGPTDTQYF
TGTGCCAGCAGCTTAGCGGGCCCCACAGATACGCAGTATTTT
>-|15|TRBJ2-3|-|TRBV6-5
CASSARYGGLDTQYF
TGTGCCAGCAGCGCTCGATACGGGGGGCTGGATACGCAGTATTTT
>-|17|TRBJ1-2|-|TRBV11-2
CASSLEAAGWGTYGYTF
TGTGCCAGCAGCTTAGAAGCCGCAGGGTGGGGTACCTATGGCTACACCTTC
>-|19|TRBJ2-6|TRBD2|TRBV2
CASSRTAGGLSSGANVLTF
TGTGCCAGCAGTCGAACAGCGGGGGGCCTGAGCTCTGGGGCCAACGTCCTGACTTTC
>-|16|TRBJ2-7|TRBD1|TRBV5-6
CASSLLGTGQLYEQYF
TGTGCCAGCAGCTTGCTTGGGACAGGGCAGTTGTACGAGCAGTACTTC
>-|15|TRBJ1-2|-|TRBV19
CASSSLLSGHDGYTF
TGTGCCAGTAGTTCCCTCCTCTCGGGACATGATGGCTACACCTTC
>-|14|TRBJ2-7|TRBD2|TRBV6-5
CASSSTSGGYEQYF
TGTGCCAGCAGTTCCACTAGCGGGGGATACGAGCAGTACTTC
>-|17|TRBJ2-5|TRBD2|TRBV7-9
CASSPGLAGGPQETQYF
TGTGCCAGCAGCCCGGGACTAGCGGGGGGGCCCCAAGAGACCCAGTACTTC
>-|14|TRBJ1-5|TRBD1|TRBV28
CASSLDRVSQPQHF
TGTGCCAGCAGTCTAGACAGGGTTAGTCAGCCCCAGCATTTT
>-|10|TRBJ2-1|-|TRBV11-3
CAHLGHNQFF
TGTGCCCACCTAGGACATAACCAGTTCTTC
>-|13|TRBJ1-2|TRBD1|TRBV7-9
CASSPGQGEGYTF
TGTGCCAGCAGCCCGGGACAGGGGGAGGGCTACACCTTC
>-|17|TRBJ2-7|TRBD2|TRBV18
CASSPLAGGPQGWEQYF
TGTGCCAGCTCACCGCTAGCGGGGGGCCCCCAGGGATGGGAGCAGTACTTC
>-|13|TRBJ1-1|-|TRBV6-5
CASSDTGGTEAFF
TGTGCCAGCAGTGACACAGGCGGCACTGAAGCTTTCTTT
>-|13|TRBJ2-3|-|TRBV28
CASSSAGPDTQYF
TGTGCCAGCAGTTCCGCGGGGCCAGATACGCAGTATTTT
>-|13|TRBJ1-4|-|TRBV10-3
CAISESWQARLFF
TGTGCCATCAGTGAGTCGTGGCAGGCCAGACTGTTTTTT
>-|14|TRBJ2-7|-|TRBV6-5
CASSYLTAGYEQYF
TGTGCCAGCAGTTACCTTACGGCGGGCTACGAGCAGTACTTC
>-|14|TRBJ2-7|-|TRBV27
CASSLSVSSYEQYF
TGTGCCAGCAGTTTATCCGTTAGCTCCTACGAGCAGTACTTC
>-|14|TRBJ2-7|TRBD1|TRBV11-3
CASSSRDSPYEQYF
TGTGCCAGCAGCTCTCGGGACAGTCCTTACGAGCAGTACTTC
>-|16|TRBJ2-7|-|TRBV15
CATSRDLGASSYEQYF
TGTGCCACCAGCAGAGATCTGGGGGCGAGCTCCTACGAGCAGTACTTC
>-|15|TRBJ1-5|TRBD1|TRBV28
CASRLTGGDLMPQHF
TGTGCCAGCAGGCTTACAGGGGGCGACCTAATGCCCCAGCATTTT
>-|15|TRBJ2-5|TRBD1|TRBV7-2
CASSRQGGGQETQYF
TGTGCCAGCAGCCGACAGGGCGGCGGCCAAGAGACCCAGTACTTC
>-|17|TRBJ2-3|TRBD2|TRBV12-5
CASGLGLAGGSTDTQYF
TGTGCTAGTGGTTTGGGACTAGCGGGGGGGAGCACAGATACGCAGTATTTT
>-|16|TRBJ1-3|TRBD1|TRBV10-3
CAISELEWDRGNTIYF
TGTGCCATCAGTGAGCTGGAATGGGACAGAGGAAACACCATATATTTT
>once|15|TRBJ2-7|-|TRBV7-9
CASSLVVGQVYEQYF
TGTGCCAGCAGCTTAGTCGTGGGACAAGTCTACGAGCAGTACTTC
>-|16|TRBJ2-2|-|TRBV4-1
CASSQDGWGGTGELFF
TGCGCCAGCAGCCAAGATGGCTGGGGCGGCACCGGGGAGCTGTTTTTT
>-|12|TRBJ2-7|TRBD1|TRBV30
CACGTGGYEQYF
TGTGCCTGTGGGACAGGGGGATACGAGCAGTACTTC
>-|11|TRBJ1-3|-|TRBV7-2
CASSSTNTIYF
TGTGCCAGCAGCTCCACTAACACCATATATTTT
>few|12|TRBJ1-1|-|TRBV2
CATLGGRAEAFF
TGTGCCACCCTGGGGGGGAGGGCTGAAGCTTTCTTT
>-|15|TRBJ2-4|TRBD1|TRBV5-1
CASSLVGTGKNIQYF
TGCGCCAGCAGCTTGGTGGGGACAGGGAAAAACATTCAGTACTTC
>-|16|TRBJ1-1|TRBD1|TRBV4-2
CASSVSGDRAVAEAFF
TGTGCCAGCAGCGTTAGTGGGGACAGGGCGGTCGCTGAAGCTTTCTTT
>few|16|TRBJ1-5|TRBD1|TRBV4-1
CASSPRQGAGNQPQHF
TGCGCCAGCAGCCCCCGACAGGGGGCAGGCAATCAGCCCCAGCATTTT
>-|18|TRBJ2-7|-|TRBV11-2
CASSLRGPENLGFYEQYF
TGTGCCAGCAGCTTACGAGGGCCAGAGAACCTGGGCTTCTACGAGCAGTACTTC
>-|11|TRBJ1-1|-|TRBV7-9
CASSLGHKAFF
TGTGCCAGCAGCTTAGGACATAAAGCTTTCTTT
>-|14|TRBJ2-7|-|TRBV12-5
CAGRGRDNPYEQYF
TGTGCTGGGAGAGGCCGGGACAATCCCTACGAGCAGTACTTC
>-|15|TRBJ1-1|-|TRBV30
CAWTQGGVGDTEAFF
TGTGCCTGGACCCAAGGCGGGGTCGGGGACACTGAAGCTTTCTTT
>few|16|TRBJ1-2|TRBD1|TRBV29-1
CSVERVTEQGYYGYTF
TGCAGCGTTGAGAGGGTGACAGAACAGGGGTACTATGGCTACACCTTC
>-|14|TRBJ2-5|-|TRBV4-1
CASSQDRGMETQYF
TGCGCCAGCAGCCAAGATAGGGGGATGGAGACCCAGTACTTC
>-|15|TRBJ2-2|TRBD2|TRBV28
CASSYRDREVGELFF
TGTGCCAGCAGCTACCGGGACCGGGAGGTCGGGGAGCTGTTTTTT
>-|13|TRBJ2-3|-|TRBV19
CASREASTDTQYF
TGTGCCAGTAGAGAGGCTAGCACAGATACGCAGTATTTT
>-|15|TRBJ2-7|-|TRBV27
CASSLANTGIHEQYF
TGTGCCAGCAGTTTAGCCAATACAGGGATCCACGAGCAGTACTTC
>-|12|TRBJ2-7|-|TRBV2
CASLGTGYEQYF
TGTGCCAGCTTGGGCACTGGCTACGAGCAGTACTTC
>-|16|TRBJ2-7|TRBD2|TRBV4-2
CASSPLPGGGANEQYF
TGTGCCAGCAGCCCCCTTCCCGGCGGGGGGGCGAACGAGCAGTACTTC